These 13 T cell receptor beta chains originate from one sample sequenced in a study of blood T cell repertoires in COVID-19. Clones were sequenced by immunoSEQ multiplex PCR, and TCRdb holds only the in-frame ones, with some missing. The table shows some 260,000 clones, with over 70% occurring only once. The source material was peripheral blood. The source of these receptors is a woman aged 80 or over with acute or convalescent COVID-19.

This chain connects TRBV6-5 to TRBJ2-7; TRBD1 matches 7 bases. The V gene's germline CDR1 is MNHEY and CDR2 SVGAGI. The V gene end was trimmed by 10 bases and the J gene end by 2 bases; junction bases not matched to a gene: 8. This CDR3 is 13 amino acids long. In DNA form, the CDR3 reads TGTGCCACCCAGACAGGGACCACCTACGAGCAGTACTTC. Translating it yields CATQTGTTYEQYF.

The rearrangement uses TRBV4-3 and TRBJ2-7; the D is unclear. V was shortened by 1 base and J by 2 bases, with 12 bases between the two germline ends. Germline CDR1 is LGHNA and CDR2 is YSLEER. The CDR3 has 15 residues. This chain's CDR3 is CASSQASQVPYEQYF. The DNA of the CDR3 is TGCGCCAGCAGCCAAGCCAGCCAGGTCCCCTACGAGCAGTACTTC.

This chain connects TRBV18 to TRBJ1-1, with TRBD1 identical over 12 bases. CDR1 and CDR2 (germline): KGHSH, LQKENI. Trimming removed 2 bases from V and 5 bases from J; junction bases left unmatched: 3. There are 15 residues in the CDR3. The CDR3 coding sequence is TGTGCCAGCTCACCAGGGACAGGGGGCGGGACTGAAGCTTTCTTT. It translates to CASSPGTGGGTEAFF.

This chain joins TRBV9 and TRBJ2-5, with 7 bases lining up with TRBD1. The CDR3 is 14 amino acids. The trim removed 4 bases at V and 2 bases at J, leaving 5 bases unmatched. The germline V gene encodes CDR1 SGDLS and CDR2 YYNGEE. Written as DNA, the CDR3 is TGTGCCAGCAGCTTGGGACAGCCACAAGAGACCCAGTACTTC. It is translated as CASSLGQPQETQYF. Full variable domain (rest looked up from reference TRBV9 and TRBJ2-5): DSGVTQTPKHLITATGQRVTLRCSPRSGDLSVYWYQQSLDQGLQFLIQYYNGEERAKGNILERFSAQQFPDLHSELNLSSLELGDSALYFCASSLGQPQETQYFGPGTRLLVL.

This rearrangement joins TRBV6-5 to TRBJ1-1; D is ambiguous. Germline V gene sequence: CDR1 MNHEY, CDR2 SVGAGI. V was cut by 0 bases and J by 0 bases, with 8 bases left in between. This CDR3 has 15 amino acids. CDR3 region: CASSYSYQLNTEAFF. In DNA, the CDR3 is TGTGCCAGCAGTTACTCTTACCAGTTGAACACTGAAGCTTTCTTT.

This clone was seen once. The V and J genes are TRBV6-5 and TRBJ1-2, with 8 bases that match TRBD1. This CDR3 comprises 13 residues. Germline V lookup: CDR1 MNHEY, CDR2 SVGAGI. With V trimmed by 7 bases and J by 9 bases, 10 bases remained unmatched. DNA of the CDR3: TGTGCCAGCACCCCGGGGCAGGGGGCTAGCTACACCTTC. It codes for CASTPGQGASYTF.

The chain uses TRBV30 and TRBJ2-1; possible D gene TRBD1, 6 bases. The CDR3 runs to 16 residues. The germline V and J ends were trimmed by 2 bases and 9 bases, with 23 bases remaining between them. Germline values: CDR1 GTSNPN, CDR2 SVGIG (reference sequence). The CDR3 DNA reads as TGTGCCTGGAGTAAGAATTGGGGGCTAGAGTCGGGTGAGCAGTTCTTC. It specifies CAWSKNWGLESGEQFF.

This clone was seen more than once but under ten times. The sample carries other DNA sequences with the same CDR3. The chain carries TRBV30 and TRBJ1-5; D might be TRBD1 (5 bases). Trimming removed 0 bases from V and 0 bases from J, with 9 bases in between. The germline V gene has CDR1 GTSNPN and CDR2 SVGIG (reference sequence). The CDR3 covers 15 residues. CDR3 bases: TGTGCCTGGAGTGTACGGGGGTATAGCAATCAGCCCCAGCATTTT. It codes for CAWSVRGYSNQPQHF.

This chain joins TRBV4-3 and TRBJ2-3; weak D call: TRBD2 (6 bases). The CDR3 totals 17 residues. Germline CDR1 is LGHNA and CDR2 is YSLEER. The ends were cut back, 0 bases at V and 4 bases at J, with 17 bases in the middle. DNA of the CDR3: TGCGCCAGCAGCCAAGATGGGGGGATTTTTGCACCAGATACGCAGTATTTT. Translation: CASSQDGGIFAPDTQYF.

The rearrangement links TRBV5-1 to TRBJ2-2, with 8 bases fitting TRBD1. Germline lookup yields CDR1 SGHRS and CDR2 YFSETQ. With 3 bases clipped from V and 5 bases from J, the junction kept 6 bases outside the gene matches. There are 15 residues in the CDR3. The chain's CDR3 is CASSSGQGFTGELFF. The CDR3 DNA reads as TGCGCCAGCAGCTCCGGACAGGGTTTTACCGGGGAGCTGTTTTTT.

The chain employs TRBV27 and TRBJ2-7; D unclear. Germline CDR1 and CDR2: MNHEY and SMNVEV (reference sequence). V was shortened by 6 bases and J by 0 bases, with 15 bases between the two germline ends. The CDR3 is made up of 15 amino acids. CDR3 nucleotide sequence: TGTGCCAGCAGCTCCTTACCGCCGAGCTCCTACGAGCAGTACTTC. This encodes CASSSLPPSSYEQYF.

This clone was found many times. The V and J genes are TRBV6-6 and TRBJ1-1; perhaps TRBD1 as D (6 bases). V lost 6 bases to trimming and J lost 3 bases, with 14 bases between them. The germline V gene has CDR1 MNHNY and CDR2 SVGAGI (reference sequence). The CDR3 loop spans 14 amino acids. The CDR3 region is CASRSGGAHTEAFF. DNA of the CDR3: TGTGCCAGCAGAAGCGGGGGGGCGCACACTGAAGCTTTCTTT.

Only a few counts were recorded for this clone. V gene TRBV6-5 combines with J gene TRBJ1-2; 7 nucleotides line up with TRBD1. The CDR3 is 15 amino acids. Germline values: CDR1 MNHEY, CDR2 SVGAGI. Unmatched junction bases numbered 8, after V lost 6 bases and J lost 1 base. The CDR3 DNA reads TGTGCCAGCAGGCTAGACAGGGATCTTAACTATGGCTACACCTTC. Residues: CASRLDRDLNYGYTF.